The clone carrying this T cell receptor (delta chain) was recorded a few times. Its specificity is not known. The data originate from a study of Vδ1+ human thymocytes. General study findings and limits: Thymic delta-chain repertoires held roughly 20% Vdelta2 sequences and few Vdelta3, despite high sort purity. Thymic TRG and TRD repertoires appeared highly polyclonal. Bulk repertoire data may be misinterpreted because of unexpected Vdelta2 sequences. TRD repertoires were essentially private, unlike widely shared TRG clonotypes.

The sorted cells were CD3+ Vdelta1+ Vdelta2- thymocytes from alphabeta-depleted thymus. Extracted RNA was reverse transcribed into cDNA. Pooled V-gene forward primers with one constant-region reverse primer generated the CDR3 amplicons by multiplex PCR. TCRdb re-identified clones in the multiplex PCR reads via CATT. Here the sample spans around 56,000 delta-chain clones, roughly 16% being singletons. Germline CDR1 is TSWWSYY and CDR2 is QGS. V lost 9 bases, J lost 1 base, and 15 bases lay in between. This CDR3 comprises 14 residues. This chain links TRDV1 with TRDJ1; the D is unclear. The sequenced material came from Vdelta1+ gamma-delta thymocytes from the thymus. Subset specified: FACS-sorted CD3+ TCRalphabeta- TCRVdelta1+ TCRVdelta2- thymocytes. This receptor was taken from a girl under three years old who had congenital heart surgery. The CDR3 coding sequence is TGTGCTCTCCACATCCGTGATTCCACCGATAAACTCATCTTT. Translated, it gives CALHIRDSTDKLIF.